This TCR beta chain emerged from a study of CD8 T cells in ankylosing spondylitis (dated 2017 in TCRdb). Context from the whole study: The study profiled T cell receptor beta repertoires in healthy donors and ankylosing spondylitis patients to find disease-linked TCR variants. The whole study cohort included 85 to 120 healthy donors and roughly 24 ankylosing spondylitis patients. Peripheral blood was sampled, and synovial fluid was additionally collected from ankylosing spondylitis patients. Overall study results and their limits: A CD8+ phenotype was shown by the disease-linked clones, which were found at relatively low frequencies in peripheral blood. Blood from ankylosing spondylitis patients appeared to be characterized by a TCR beta motif made up of under ten highly homologous amino acid variants. Significant enrichment of the disease-linked clones was reported in matched synovial fluid samples from ankylosing spondylitis patients. Some motif variants were previously reported in synovial fluid and blood of reactive arthritis patients, suggesting common disease-initiation mechanisms.

On this clonotype: Its antigen is unknown. No per-base quality is available; no much larger clone lies one base away.

The run used an Illumina HiSeq 2500. TCR beta libraries were prepared by quantitative 5'-RACE with molecular barcodes. The paper's processing steps were these. A new computational method based on a probabilistic model of VDJ rearrangement was used to identify disease-linked TCR variants. TCRdb reprocessed the public reads (quality trimming at Q25 with fastp, clone calling with MiXCR) and kept in-frame beta chains. All rows with the same CDR3 protein become a single entry with the most common DNA and genes. These V and J calls are TCRdb output, not the study's own analysis. Counted in this sample were a few hundred thousand distinct CDR3 sequences; 9.5% to 13% of them appeared once. The top ten constitute 8% to 9.5% of the sample. The CDR3 holds 15 amino acids from the cysteine to the phenylalanine. This entry keeps only the CDR3 DNA: 45 bases, framed from base 1. Per the germline V gene (reference sequence), SGHKS is the CDR1 and YYEKEE is the CDR2. V lost 5 bases and J lost 5 bases, and the count of bases not matched to a germline gene is 6.

The receptor's source is a female donor with ankylosing spondylitis or in good health (not recorded which). The chain is assembled from TRBV5-5 and TRBJ2-2, and TRBD1 matches 10 of the central bases. Input material: blood, either unsorted or a sorted T cell fraction (not recorded which). The CDR3 reads as follows: CASRGDRGTTGELFF. The bases read TGTGCCAGCAGGGGGGACAGGGGCACGACCGGGGAGCTGTTTTTT.